A single TCR beta chain is shown here with its context. Extracted RNA was reverse transcribed into cDNA, the sequencing template. The assay was immunoSEQ multiplex PCR, and TCRdb's table has in-frame clones only and misses some. The sample consists of about 200,000 clones, more than 50% of them appearing once. The V and J ends lost 4 bases and 0 bases respectively, with 16 bases between them. Germline V gene sequence: CDR1 SGHTA, CDR2 FQGTGA. CDR3 size: 17 residues. Treatment noted: oral pan-JAK inhibitor, 5-10 mg twice daily. Samples from alopecia areata patients were lesional scalp punch biopsies and peripheral blood. This record belongs to a study of CD8+ T cells in alopecia areata.

This clonotype was sampled from a human donor with alopecia areata. This sample comprised CD4+ T cells sorted from blood, obtained at week 24, from a patient treated with tofacitinib. The J gene is TRBJ2-1, the V gene TRBV7-3; D not resolved. DNA of the CDR3: TGTGCCAGCAGCTCACCGGACCGCCCGAGCTCCTACAATGAGCAGTTCTTC. It codes for CASSSPDRPSSYNEQFF.